The text below deals with one T cell receptor (beta chain). Its antigen is unknown. At least 5 micrograms of total RNA were extracted per sample. The V gene lost 3 bases and the J gene lost 0 bases, with 8 bases spanning the gap. This CDR3 is 13 amino acids long. The germline V gene has CDR1 DFQATT and CDR2 SNEGSKA (reference sequence). This sample was included in a study of blood T cells in healthy people across ages. Study-wide points: Among T cells, TCR beta diversity per million cells dropped roughly linearly as age rose.

Sample-barcoded 5' priming and a J-beta primer mix drove a second PCR of roughly 6 to 12 cycles. A 12-random-nucleotide template-switch adaptor tagged each cDNA molecule. Paired-end reads containing CDR3 totaled no fewer than 3 million for each sample. Via MiXCR, TCRdb re-called the 5' RACE reads, giving one row per CDR3 protein. The data show roughly 860,000 distinct CDR3 sequences, approximately 59% seen once. This sequence originates from a young man in good health. Sequencing was done on a sample of blood. V and J are TRBV20-1 and TRBJ1-2; tentatively, D is TRBD1 (6 bases). DNA for the CDR3: TGCAGTGCTAGGGGGGCCTCTAACTATGGCTACACCTTC. This sequence encodes CSARGASNYGYTF.